These 25 T cell receptor beta chains were all obtained from the same sample, sequenced in a study of neoadjuvant anti-PD-1 for oral cavity cancer. The repertoire was sequenced with immunoSEQ multiplex PCR; TCRdb's copy has only in-frame clones and lacks some. The sample consists of over 80,000 clones, roughly 80% of them appearing once. The source was PBMCs, collected before nivolumab (anti-PD-1) treatment. The receptors stem from a person aged 35-79 years with oral cavity squamous cell carcinoma.

The chain recombines TRBV19 with TRBJ1-1, with unresolved D. CDR3 size: 13 residues. CDR1 is LNHDA and CDR2 is SQIVND in the germline V gene (reference sequence). V shed 3 bases and J shed 1 base, with 6 bases lying between them. CDR3 in DNA: TGTGCCAGTAGTATGTACCCGAACACTGAAGCTTTCTTT. Translation: CASSMYPNTEAFF.

The chain carries TRBV29-1 and TRBJ2-5; no clear D. V gave up 5 bases and J gave up 5 bases, with 12 bases separating them. Germline V CDR1 and CDR2: SQVTM, ANQGSEA. This CDR3 has 12 residues. In DNA, the CDR3 is TGCAGCGTTCACCCCCAGGAGGAGACCCAGTACTTC. This encodes CSVHPQEETQYF.

The chain is built from TRBV7-3 and TRBJ1-3, with D uncertain. Germline V CDR1 and CDR2: SGHTA, FQGTGA. Deletions cut 5 bases from V and 4 bases from J, with 9 bases between. The CDR3 spans 13 residues. The CDR3 DNA is TGTGCCAGCAGCATCTCAACAGGAAACACCATATATTTT. Translation gives CASSISTGNTIYF.

CDR3 protein: CASSLRRVSYEQYF. In nucleotides, the CDR3 is TGTGCCAGCAGCTTAAGACGAGTCTCCTACGAGCAGTACTTC. V and J are TRBV5-6 and TRBJ2-7; unclear D gene. CDR3 length: 14 residues. Germline assignment: CDR1 SGHDT and CDR2 YYEEEE. V was shortened by 2 bases and J by 0 bases, with 9 bases between the two germline ends.

The V gene is TRBV30, the J gene TRBJ2-3; 13 bases are shared with TRBD2. The CDR3 consists of 16 residues. The V and J ends lost 0 bases and 1 base, in that order; junction bases with no gene match: 1. CDR1 is GTSNPN and CDR2 is SVGIG in the germline V gene (reference sequence). CDR3 region: CAWSVGTSGGTDTQYF. In DNA, the CDR3 is TGTGCCTGGAGTGTAGGGACTAGCGGGGGCACAGATACGCAGTATTTT.

J is TRBJ1-2 and V is TRBV28; D remains ambiguous. The V gene's germline CDR1 is MDHEN and CDR2 SYDVKM. This CDR3 spans 11 amino acids. The V gene lost 6 bases and the J gene lost 7 bases, with 9 bases spanning the gap. CDR3 coding DNA: TGTGCCAGCAGCGACACGGGTGGCTACACCTTC. It codes for CASSDTGGYTF.

The table lists this clone with many counts. The J gene is TRBJ2-2, the V gene TRBV5-4; D not resolved. V lost 0 bases and J lost 7, with 13 bases in between. CDR1 is SGHNT and CDR2 is YYREEE in the germline V gene (reference sequence). The CDR3 is 15 residues long. CDR3 nucleotide sequence: TGTGCCAGCAGCTTGGATAGAGCGACGGGCGGGGAGCTGTTTTTT. Translated: CASSLDRATGGELFF.

This chain connects TRBV4-1 to TRBJ2-1; 9 nucleotides agree with TRBD2. The CDR3 spans 16 residues. Germline V gene lookup returns CDR1 MGHRA and CDR2 YSYEKL. With V trimmed by 4 bases and J by 2 bases, 6 bases remained unmatched. The CDR3 sequence: CASSPTTSGTYNEQFF. The CDR3 DNA is TGCGCCAGCAGCCCTACGACTAGCGGAACCTACAATGAGCAGTTCTTC.

The chain couples TRBV7-9 to TRBJ1-5, with D uncertain. With 1 base removed from V and 7 bases from J, the gap between germline ends came to 5 bases. The CDR3 loop spans 12 amino acids. The germline V gene has CDR1 SEHNR and CDR2 FQNEAQ (reference sequence). The CDR3 sequence: CASSLDYQPQHF. The CDR3 DNA follows: TGTGCCAGCAGCTTAGATTACCAGCCCCAGCATTTT.

The rearrangement uses TRBV5-5 and TRBJ1-5; D unresolved. The germline gives CDR1 SGHKS, CDR2 YYEKEE (reference sequence). This CDR3 region has 15 residues. Trimming left V 6 bases short and J 6 bases short, with 19 bases between. This CDR3 is CASTNGVGRTQPQHF. The CDR3 nucleotides are TGTGCCAGCACCAATGGGGTGGGGAGGACTCAGCCCCAGCATTTT.

The V call is TRBV5-1, the J call TRBJ1-2, with 10 nucleotides matching TRBD1. Trimming removed 0 bases from V and 4 bases from J; junction bases left unmatched: 6. The CDR3 contains 16 residues. Per germline, CDR1 SGHRS and CDR2 YFSETQ. The CDR3 protein is CASSLGGQGVSYGYTF. DNA of the CDR3: TGCGCCAGCAGCTTGGGAGGACAGGGGGTCAGCTATGGCTACACCTTC.

This clone appeared many times. This CDR3 is also generated by other DNA sequences in the sample. The chain recombines TRBV7-6 with TRBJ1-1; D ambiguous. Germline V gene sequence: CDR1 SGHVS, CDR2 FNYEAQ. The CDR3 has 14 amino acids. V gave up 1 base and J gave up 1 base, with 7 bases separating them. The CDR3 coding sequence is TGTGCCAGCAGCTTAGGGACGGGGAACACTGAAGCTTTCTTT. It translates to CASSLGTGNTEAFF. The whole variable domain, filled in from reference TRBV7-6 and TRBJ1-1, reads GAGVSQSPRYKVTKRGQDVALRCDPISGHVSLYWYRQALGQGPEFLTYFNYEAQQDKSGLPNDRFSAERPEGSISTLTIQRTEQRDSAMYRCASSLGTGNTEAFFGQGTRLTVV.

The V gene is TRBV7-9, the J gene TRBJ1-2, with 8 bases aligning to TRBD1. Germline V gene sequence: CDR1 SEHNR, CDR2 FQNEAQ (reference sequence). The CDR3 sequence is 13 residues long. Losses at the gene ends were 8 bases for V and 4 bases for J; bases not matched to a gene: 6. DNA of the CDR3: TGTGCCAGCGGAGGAACAGGGGGCTATGGCTACACCTTC. Amino acid sequence: CASGGTGGYGYTF.

The chain has TRBV6-6 and TRBJ1-2; D gene unclear. The V end was cut by 2 bases, the J end by 12 bases, with 10 bases between. CDR1 MNHNY and CDR2 SVGAGI come from the germline V gene (reference sequence). CDR3 length: 11 amino acids. Written as DNA, the CDR3 is TGTGCCAGCAGTTACGCGGGGTGGCACACCTTC. Translating it yields CASSYAGWHTF.

This chain connects TRBV30 to TRBJ1-4; 8 positions match TRBD1. In germline, CDR1 is GTSNPN, CDR2 SVGIG (reference sequence). The CDR3 has 15 amino acids. V lost 0 bases, J lost 8 bases, and 8 bases stayed unmatched. CDR3 nucleotide sequence: TGTGCCTGGAGTGTCTACAGGGGGGAGGGGGAAAAACTGTTTTTT. Translating gives CAWSVYRGEGEKLFF.

CDR3 DNA sequence: TGTGCCAGCAGCCCCGGGACAGCCTCACCCCTCCACTTT. As protein: CASSPGTASPLHF. The chain carries TRBV28 and TRBJ1-6, with 7 bases lining up with TRBD1. Germline CDR1 MDHEN, CDR2 SYDVKM. The CDR3 totals 13 residues. J gave up 10 bases and V 6 bases, and 6 bases lay outside the gene matches.

The gene calls are TRBV2 and TRBJ1-2; 7 bases are a match to TRBD1. The trim removed 3 bases at V and 7 bases at J, leaving 11 bases unmatched. In germline, CDR1 is SNHLY, CDR2 FYNNEI. The CDR3 loop spans 15 amino acids. This chain's CDR3 is CASSESNRGGFGYTF. CDR3 in DNA: TGTGCCAGCAGTGAGTCTAACAGGGGTGGTTTTGGCTACACCTTC.

The rearrangement uses TRBV30 and TRBJ2-5, with D tentatively TRBD2 (6 bases). CDR3 length: 13 amino acids. The V end lost 7 bases, the J end lost 5 bases, and 17 bases lay between the germline ends. Germline V gene sequence: CDR1 GTSNPN, CDR2 SVGIG (reference sequence). The CDR3 here is CALISGVGETQYF. CDR3 in DNA: TGTGCCTTAATATCGGGGGTTGGGGAGACCCAGTACTTC.

The gene calls are TRBV30 and TRBJ2-7; 10 bases are a match to TRBD1. V gave up 1 base and J gave up 6 bases; unmatched junction bases: 6. The CDR3 covers 14 residues. Germline-derived CDR1 and CDR2 are GTSNPN and SVGIG (reference sequence). The CDR3 here is CAWSETGGVGEQYF. As DNA, the CDR3 is TGTGCCTGGAGTGAGACAGGGGGCGTCGGCGAGCAGTACTTC.

The CDR3 DNA follows: TGTGCCAGCAGCTCGTCAGGGGGGAACACTGAAGCTTTCTTT. This gives the protein CASSSSGGNTEAFF. The chain employs TRBV11-3 and TRBJ1-1; 7 bases map to TRBD1. Germline lookup yields CDR1 SGHNT and CDR2 YENEEA. Trimming cost V 4 bases and J 1 base; bases outside gene matches: 3. The length of the CDR3 is 14 residues.

The V call is TRBV30, the J call TRBJ2-7; 11 bases align to TRBD1. The germline V gene encodes CDR1 GTSNPN and CDR2 SVGIG (reference sequence). V was clipped by 3 bases and J by 7 bases; unmatched bases: 8. The CDR3 sequence is 14 residues long. The CDR3 protein is CAWRGQGVSTEQYF. DNA for the CDR3: TGTGCCTGGAGGGGACAGGGGGTATCTACGGAGCAGTACTTC.

V is TRBV7-9 and J is TRBJ1-1; tentative D call: TRBD1 (6 bases). Trimming stripped 5 bases from V and 1 base from J, with 8 bases between. The germline V gene encodes CDR1 SEHNR and CDR2 FQNEAQ (reference sequence). CDR3 size: 13 residues. Written as DNA, the CDR3 is TGTGCCAGCAGCGCACAGGGGAACACTGAAGCTTTCTTT. This gives the protein CASSAQGNTEAFF.

The chain links TRBV11-1 to TRBJ2-3; 9 nucleotides agree with TRBD2. The CDR3 covers 15 residues. The germline CDR1 and CDR2 sequences are SGHAT and FQDESV (reference sequence). V was pared by 3 bases and J by 2 bases, with 3 bases of the junction left unmatched. CDR3 coding DNA: TGTGCCAGCAGCTTCGCGGGAGGGCCCACAGATACGCAGTATTTT. Amino acids: CASSFAGGPTDTQYF.

The gene calls are TRBV2 and TRBJ1-5; a weak D match, TRBD1 (6 bases). Trimming left V 10 bases short and J 3 bases short, with 13 bases between. Germline V gene sequence: CDR1 SNHLY, CDR2 FYNNEI. The CDR3 runs 13 residues. The CDR3, as DNA: TGTGCCACCGCTTGGGACACCAATCAGCCCCAGCATTTT. Translation: CATAWDTNQPQHF.

The chain employs TRBV19 and TRBJ2-2, with D unresolved. The ends were cut back, 4 bases at V and 5 bases at J, with 11 bases in the middle. Per the germline V gene, CDR1 is LNHDA and CDR2 is SQIVND (reference sequence). The CDR3 has 14 amino acids. CDR3 coding DNA: TGTGCCAGTAGTAGTGGACGGTCGACCGGGGAGCTGTTTTTT. This translates into CASSSGRSTGELFF. Variable domain in full (rest from reference TRBV19 and TRBJ2-2): DGGITQSPKYLFRKEGQNVTLSCEQNLNHDAMYWYRQDPGQGLRLIYYSQIVNDFQKGDIAEGYSVSREKKESFPLTVTSAQKNPTAFYLCASSSGRSTGELFFGEGSRLTVL.